This T cell receptor beta chain was sequenced for a study of blood T cell repertoires in COVID-19. Overall study: Donors in the United States, Italy and Spain gave samples during acute or convalescent COVID-19.

Original handling: Amplified reference gene primers provided the basis for estimating nucleated cell counts. Measured with immunoSEQ multiplex PCR; TCRdb has only the in-frame clones, and not every one. The V and J calls and clone size are taken from that table; D and trimming were inferred from the DNA. The repertoire consists of 95,000 to 150,000 clones, with around 90% occurring once and the leading ten covering about 3.8%. Enrolment of Seattle patients took place during active infection, and they were followed longitudinally. The V gene's germline CDR1 is MNHEY and CDR2 SMNVEV (reference sequence). The CDR3 loop spans 17 amino acids. V was pared by 7 bases and J by 4 bases, with 15 bases of the junction left unmatched.

J is TRBJ1-5 and V is TRBV27, with 8 bases matching TRBD1. Specimen: peripheral blood. The source is a woman aged 60-70 years with COVID-19, enrolled during active disease. The DNA for the CDR3 is TGTGCCAGCAAGATAAAACTCCCGACAGGGGCAAATCAGCCCCAGCATTTT. Translation gives CASKIKLPTGANQPQHF.